This TCR beta chain is from a study of blood T cell repertoires in COVID-19. V lost 1 base, J lost 5 bases, and 11 bases lay in between. The CDR3 runs 14 residues. Germline assignment: CDR1 SGHRS and CDR2 YFSETQ. Data came from immunoSEQ multiplex PCR; TCRdb stores just in-frame clones and leaves some out. The repertoire consists of some 240,000 clones, with roughly 90% occurring once and the leading ten covering 2.1%. The chain recombines TRBV5-1 with TRBJ2-3; perhaps TRBD1 as D (5 bases). The clonotype originates from a woman between 55 and 75 years old with COVID-19, enrolled during active disease. Sequencing input: peripheral blood. The CDR3 bases are TGCGCCAGCAGCTTGTCCAGGGCGGAAGATACGCAGTATTTT. It is translated as CASSLSRAEDTQYF.